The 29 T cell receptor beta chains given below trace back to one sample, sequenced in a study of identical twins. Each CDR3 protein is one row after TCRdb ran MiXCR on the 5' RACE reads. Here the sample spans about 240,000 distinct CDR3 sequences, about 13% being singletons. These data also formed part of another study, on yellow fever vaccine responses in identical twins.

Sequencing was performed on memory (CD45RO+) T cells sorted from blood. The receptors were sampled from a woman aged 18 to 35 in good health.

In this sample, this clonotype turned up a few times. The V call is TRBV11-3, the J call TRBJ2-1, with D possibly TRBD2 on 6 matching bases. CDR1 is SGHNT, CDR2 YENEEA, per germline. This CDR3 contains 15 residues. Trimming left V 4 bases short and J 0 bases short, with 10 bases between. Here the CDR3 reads CASSWGERSYNEQFF. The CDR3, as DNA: TGTGCCAGCAGCTGGGGGGAACGCTCCTACAATGAGCAGTTCTTC.

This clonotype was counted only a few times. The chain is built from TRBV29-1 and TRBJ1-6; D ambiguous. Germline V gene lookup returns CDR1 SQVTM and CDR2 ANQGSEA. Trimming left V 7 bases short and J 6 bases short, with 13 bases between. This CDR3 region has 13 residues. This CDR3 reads CSGAKDFNSPLHF. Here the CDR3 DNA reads TGCAGCGGTGCTAAAGATTTTAATTCACCCCTCCACTTT.

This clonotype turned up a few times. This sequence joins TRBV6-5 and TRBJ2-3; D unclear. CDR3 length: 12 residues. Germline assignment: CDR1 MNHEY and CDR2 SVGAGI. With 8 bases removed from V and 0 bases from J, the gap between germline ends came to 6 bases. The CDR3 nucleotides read TGTGCCAGCGGTAGGAGCACAGATACGCAGTATTTT. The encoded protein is CASGRSTDTQYF.

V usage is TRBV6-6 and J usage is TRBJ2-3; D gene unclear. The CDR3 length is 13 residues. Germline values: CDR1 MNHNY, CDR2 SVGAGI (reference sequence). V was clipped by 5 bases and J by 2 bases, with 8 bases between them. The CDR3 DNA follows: TGTGCCAGCAGTCTCTCAGACACAGATACGCAGTATTTT. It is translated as CASSLSDTDTQYF.

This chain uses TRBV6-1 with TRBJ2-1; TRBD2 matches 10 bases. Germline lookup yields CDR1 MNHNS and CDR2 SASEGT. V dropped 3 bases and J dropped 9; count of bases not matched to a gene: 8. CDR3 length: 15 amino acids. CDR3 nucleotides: TGTGCCAGCAGTGATGGCCTAGCGGGAGACGGTGAGCAGTTCTTC. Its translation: CASSDGLAGDGEQFF.

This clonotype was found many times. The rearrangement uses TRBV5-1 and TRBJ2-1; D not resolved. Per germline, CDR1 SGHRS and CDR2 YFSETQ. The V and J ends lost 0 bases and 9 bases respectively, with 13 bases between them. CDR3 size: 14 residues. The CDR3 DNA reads TGCGCCAGCAGCTTGGGGATTTCGAAAGGTGAGCAGTTCTTC. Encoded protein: CASSLGISKGEQFF. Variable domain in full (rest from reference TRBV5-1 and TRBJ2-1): KAGVTQTPRYLIKTRGQQVTLSCSPISGHRSVSWYQQTPGQGLQFLFEYFSETQRNKGNFPGRFSGRQFSNSRSEMNVSTLELGDSALYLCASSLGISKGEQFFGPGTRLTVL.

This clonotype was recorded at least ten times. Here the CDR3 DNA reads TGTGCCATCAGTGGACAGGCTGCCTACGAGCAGTACTTC. Its translation is CAISGQAAYEQYF. The V and J genes are TRBV10-3 and TRBJ2-7; D perhaps matches TRBD1 (6 bases). CDR3 length equals 13 residues. V was shortened by 4 bases and J by 2 bases, with 9 bases between the two germline ends. The germline V gene encodes CDR1 ENHRY and CDR2 SYGVKD.

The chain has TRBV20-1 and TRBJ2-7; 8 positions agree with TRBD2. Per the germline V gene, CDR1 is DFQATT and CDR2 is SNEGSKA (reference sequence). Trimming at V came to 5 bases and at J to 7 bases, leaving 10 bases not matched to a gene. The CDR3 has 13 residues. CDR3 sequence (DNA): TGCAGTGCTCCGGGACTAGAGCCGTCTGAGCAGTACTTC. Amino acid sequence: CSAPGLEPSEQYF.

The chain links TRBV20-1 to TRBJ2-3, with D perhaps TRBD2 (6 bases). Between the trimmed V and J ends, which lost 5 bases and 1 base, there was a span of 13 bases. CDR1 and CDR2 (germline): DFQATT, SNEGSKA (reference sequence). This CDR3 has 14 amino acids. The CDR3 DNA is TGCAGTGCTCGGAGCGGGCCCCGCACAGATACGCAGTATTTT. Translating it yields CSARSGPRTDTQYF.

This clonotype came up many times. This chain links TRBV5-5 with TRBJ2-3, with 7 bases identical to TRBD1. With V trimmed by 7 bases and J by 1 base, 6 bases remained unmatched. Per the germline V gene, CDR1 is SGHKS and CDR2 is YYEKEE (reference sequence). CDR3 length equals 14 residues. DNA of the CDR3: TGTGCCAGCTCTCGACAGGGCGGCACAGATACGCAGTATTTT. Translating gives CASSRQGGTDTQYF.

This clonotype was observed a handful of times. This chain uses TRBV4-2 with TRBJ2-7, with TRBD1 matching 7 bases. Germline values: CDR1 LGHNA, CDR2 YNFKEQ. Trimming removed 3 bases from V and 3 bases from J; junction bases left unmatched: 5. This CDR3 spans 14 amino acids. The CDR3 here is CASSQSTGYYEQYF. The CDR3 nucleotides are TGTGCCAGCAGCCAGTCGACAGGGTACTACGAGCAGTACTTC.

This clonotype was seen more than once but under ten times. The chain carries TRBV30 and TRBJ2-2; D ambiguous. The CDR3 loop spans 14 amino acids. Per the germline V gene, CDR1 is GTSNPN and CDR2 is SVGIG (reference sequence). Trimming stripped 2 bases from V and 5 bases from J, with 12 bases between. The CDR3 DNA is TGTGCCTGGAGTCCAGATCTGAAAACCGGGGAGCTGTTTTTT. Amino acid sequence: CAWSPDLKTGELFF.

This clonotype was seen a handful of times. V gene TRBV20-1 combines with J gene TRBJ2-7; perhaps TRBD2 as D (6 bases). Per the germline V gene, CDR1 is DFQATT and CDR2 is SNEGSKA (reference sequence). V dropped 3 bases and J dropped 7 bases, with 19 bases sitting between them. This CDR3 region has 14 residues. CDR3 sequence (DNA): TGCAGTGCTAGGCGGGACCCGGGCGGGGTGGAGCAGTACTTC. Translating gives CSARRDPGGVEQYF.

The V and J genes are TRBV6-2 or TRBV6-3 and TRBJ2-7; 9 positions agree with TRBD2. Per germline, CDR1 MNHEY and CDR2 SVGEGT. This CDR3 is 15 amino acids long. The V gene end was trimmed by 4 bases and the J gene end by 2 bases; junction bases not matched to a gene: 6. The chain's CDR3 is CASSFLAGDPYEQYF. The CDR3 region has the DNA TGTGCCAGCAGTTTTTTAGCGGGAGACCCCTACGAGCAGTACTTC.

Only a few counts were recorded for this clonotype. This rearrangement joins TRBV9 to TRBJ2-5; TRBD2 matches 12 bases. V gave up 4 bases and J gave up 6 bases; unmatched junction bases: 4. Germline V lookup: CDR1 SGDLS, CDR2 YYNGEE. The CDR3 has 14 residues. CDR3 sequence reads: CASSLGLAGKTQYF. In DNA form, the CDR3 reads TGTGCCAGCAGCCTAGGACTAGCGGGGAAGACCCAGTACTTC. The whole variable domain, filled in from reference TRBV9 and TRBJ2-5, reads DSGVTQTPKHLITATGQRVTLRCSPRSGDLSVYWYQQSLDQGLQFLIQYYNGEERAKGNILERFSAQQFPDLHSELNLSSLELGDSALYFCASSLGLAGKTQYFGPGTRLLVL.

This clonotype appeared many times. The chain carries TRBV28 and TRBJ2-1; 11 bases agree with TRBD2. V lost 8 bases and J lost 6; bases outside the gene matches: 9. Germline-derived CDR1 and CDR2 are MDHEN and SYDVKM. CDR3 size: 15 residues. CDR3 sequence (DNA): TGTGCCAGCTCCACCATAGCGGGAGGGGTCAATGAGCAGTTCTTC. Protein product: CASSTIAGGVNEQFF.

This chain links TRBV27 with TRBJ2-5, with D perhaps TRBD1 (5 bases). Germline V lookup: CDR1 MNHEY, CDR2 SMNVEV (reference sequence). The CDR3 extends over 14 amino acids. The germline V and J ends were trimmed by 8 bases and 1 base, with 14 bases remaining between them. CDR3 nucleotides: TGTGCCAGCCGACCGCAGGGTGGCCAAGAGACCCAGTACTTC. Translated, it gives CASRPQGGQETQYF.

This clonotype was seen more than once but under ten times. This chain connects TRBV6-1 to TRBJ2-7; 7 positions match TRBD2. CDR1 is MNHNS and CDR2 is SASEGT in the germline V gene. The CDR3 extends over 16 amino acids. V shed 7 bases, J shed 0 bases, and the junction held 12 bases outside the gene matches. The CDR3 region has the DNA TGTGCCAGCACCCCTCACGAAGGGACTATCTCCTACGAGCAGTACTTC. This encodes CASTPHEGTISYEQYF.

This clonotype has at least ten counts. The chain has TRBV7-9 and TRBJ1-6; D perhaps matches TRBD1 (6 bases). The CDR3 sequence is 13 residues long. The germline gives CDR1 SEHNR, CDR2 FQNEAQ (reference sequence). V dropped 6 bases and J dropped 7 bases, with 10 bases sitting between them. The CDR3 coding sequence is TGTGCCAGCAGATCCACAGGGAATTCACCCCTCCACTTT. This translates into CASRSTGNSPLHF.

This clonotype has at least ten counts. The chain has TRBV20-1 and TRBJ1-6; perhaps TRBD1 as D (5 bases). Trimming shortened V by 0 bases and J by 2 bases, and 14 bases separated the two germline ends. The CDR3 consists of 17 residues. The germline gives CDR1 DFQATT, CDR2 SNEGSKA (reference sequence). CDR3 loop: CSAREQGLQAYNSPLHF. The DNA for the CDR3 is TGCAGTGCTAGAGAGCAGGGCCTACAAGCCTATAATTCACCCCTCCACTTT.

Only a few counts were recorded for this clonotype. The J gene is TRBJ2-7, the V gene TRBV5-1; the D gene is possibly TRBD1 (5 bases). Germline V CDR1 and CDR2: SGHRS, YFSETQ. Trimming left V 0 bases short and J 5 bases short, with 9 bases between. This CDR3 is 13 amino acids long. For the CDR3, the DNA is TGCGCCAGCAGCTTGGAGGGGTACCACGAGCAGTACTTC. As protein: CASSLEGYHEQYF.

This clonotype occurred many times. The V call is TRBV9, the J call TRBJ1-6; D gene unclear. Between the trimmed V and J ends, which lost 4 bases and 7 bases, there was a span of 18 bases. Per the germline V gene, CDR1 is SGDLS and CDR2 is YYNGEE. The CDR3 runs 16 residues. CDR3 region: CASSLTDLPKNSPLHF. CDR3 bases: TGTGCCAGCAGCTTGACGGACTTACCGAAGAATTCACCCCTCCACTTT. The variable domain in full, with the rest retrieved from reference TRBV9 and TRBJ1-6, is DSGVTQTPKHLITATGQRVTLRCSPRSGDLSVYWYQQSLDQGLQFLIQYYNGEERAKGNILERFSAQQFPDLHSELNLSSLELGDSALYFCASSLTDLPKNSPLHFGNGTRLTVT.

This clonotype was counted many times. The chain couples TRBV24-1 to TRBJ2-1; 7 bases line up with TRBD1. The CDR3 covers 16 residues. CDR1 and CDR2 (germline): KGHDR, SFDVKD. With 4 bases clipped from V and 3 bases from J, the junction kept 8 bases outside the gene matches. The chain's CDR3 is CATSDSNRGNYNEQFF. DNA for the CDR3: TGTGCCACCAGTGACTCAAACAGGGGCAACTACAATGAGCAGTTCTTC.

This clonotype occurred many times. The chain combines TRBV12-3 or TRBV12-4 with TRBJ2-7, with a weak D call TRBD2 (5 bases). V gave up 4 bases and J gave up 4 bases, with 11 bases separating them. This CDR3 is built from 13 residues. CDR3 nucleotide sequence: TGTGCCAGCAGTTCAGTAGGGAGTTACGAGCAGTACTTC. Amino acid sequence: CASSSVGSYEQYF.

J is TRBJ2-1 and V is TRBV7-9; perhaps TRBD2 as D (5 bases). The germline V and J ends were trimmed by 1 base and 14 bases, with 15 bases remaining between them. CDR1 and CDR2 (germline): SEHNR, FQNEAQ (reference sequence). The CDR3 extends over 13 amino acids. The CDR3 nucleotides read TGTGCCAGCAGCTTAGACCAAGAGGGAGAAAAGTTCTTC. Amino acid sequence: CASSLDQEGEKFF.

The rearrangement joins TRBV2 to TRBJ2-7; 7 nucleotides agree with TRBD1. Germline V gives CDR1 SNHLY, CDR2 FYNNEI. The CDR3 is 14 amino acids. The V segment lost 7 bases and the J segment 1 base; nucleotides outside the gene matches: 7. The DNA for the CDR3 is TGTGCCAGCAAAACAAGACAGGGTTCCTACGAGCAGTACTTC. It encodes CASKTRQGSYEQYF.

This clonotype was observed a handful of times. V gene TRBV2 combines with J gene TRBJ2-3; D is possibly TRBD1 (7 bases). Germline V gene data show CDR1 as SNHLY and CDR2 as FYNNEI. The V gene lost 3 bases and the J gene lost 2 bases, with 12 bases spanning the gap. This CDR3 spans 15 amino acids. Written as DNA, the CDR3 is TGTGCCAGCAGTGAGGGGGGACAGAACACAGATACGCAGTATTTT. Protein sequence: CASSEGGQNTDTQYF.

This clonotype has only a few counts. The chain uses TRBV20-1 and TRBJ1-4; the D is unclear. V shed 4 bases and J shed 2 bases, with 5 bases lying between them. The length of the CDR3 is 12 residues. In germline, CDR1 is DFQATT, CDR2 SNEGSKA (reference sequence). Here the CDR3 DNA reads TGCAGTGCTACCCACACTAATGAAAAACTGTTTTTT. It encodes CSATHTNEKLFF.

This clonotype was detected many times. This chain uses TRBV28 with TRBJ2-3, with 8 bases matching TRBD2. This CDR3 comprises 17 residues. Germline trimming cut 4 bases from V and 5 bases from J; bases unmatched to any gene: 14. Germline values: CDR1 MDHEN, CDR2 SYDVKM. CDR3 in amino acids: CASSSLHSGTRGDTQYF. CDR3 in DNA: TGTGCCAGCAGTTCCCTACACTCCGGGACTAGGGGAGATACGCAGTATTTT.